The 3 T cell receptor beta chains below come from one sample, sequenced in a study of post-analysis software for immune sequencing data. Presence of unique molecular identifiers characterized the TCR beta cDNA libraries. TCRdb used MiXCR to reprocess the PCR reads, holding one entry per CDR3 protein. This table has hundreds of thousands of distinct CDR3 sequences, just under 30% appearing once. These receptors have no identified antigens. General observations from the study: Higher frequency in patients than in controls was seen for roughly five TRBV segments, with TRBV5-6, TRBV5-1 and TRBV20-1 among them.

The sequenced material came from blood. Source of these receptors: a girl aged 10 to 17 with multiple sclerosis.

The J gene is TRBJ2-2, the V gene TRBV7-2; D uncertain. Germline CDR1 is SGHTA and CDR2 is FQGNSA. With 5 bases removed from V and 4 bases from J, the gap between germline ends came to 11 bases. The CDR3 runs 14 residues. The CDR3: CASSPTRSTGELFF. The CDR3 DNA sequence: TGTGCCAGCAGCCCGACGCGAAGCACCGGGGAGCTGTTTTTT.

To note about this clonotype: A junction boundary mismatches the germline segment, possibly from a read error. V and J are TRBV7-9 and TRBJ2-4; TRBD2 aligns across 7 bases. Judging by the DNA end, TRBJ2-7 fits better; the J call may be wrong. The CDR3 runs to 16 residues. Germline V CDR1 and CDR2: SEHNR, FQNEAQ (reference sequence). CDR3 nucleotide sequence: TGTGCCAGCAGCCCATACCCTAGCGGCCGCTCCCACGAGCAGTACTTC. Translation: CASSPYPSGRSHEQYF.

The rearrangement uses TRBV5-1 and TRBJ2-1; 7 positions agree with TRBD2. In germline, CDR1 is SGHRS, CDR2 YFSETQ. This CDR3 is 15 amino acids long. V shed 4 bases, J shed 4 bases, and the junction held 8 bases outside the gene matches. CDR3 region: CASSRPSGEYNEQFF. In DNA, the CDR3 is TGCGCCAGCAGCCGACCTAGCGGCGAATACAATGAGCAGTTCTTC.